The source of this T cell receptor (beta chain) is a study of blood T cell repertoires in COVID-19. Study-wide context: The United States, Italy and Spain supplied acute and convalescent COVID-19 samples. The analysed material was cDNA or gDNA that came from T cells, B-cell-depleted T cells, or PBMCs.

Original data processing: Reference gene primers were amplified, and this amplification served to estimate nucleated cell counts. Profiled with immunoSEQ multiplex PCR; TCRdb holds only in-frame clones, not every one. V and J calls and clone size are given by that table; D and trimming were obtained from the DNA. The repertoire includes 310,000 or so clones, about 83% of them detected once, and roughly 1.6% sits in the top ten. The CDR3 consists of 18 residues. Germline V gene sequence: CDR1 SGHRS, CDR2 YFSETQ. The V and J ends lost 0 bases and 0 bases, in that order; junction bases with no gene match: 11.

The source material was peripheral blood. This sequence joins TRBV5-1 and TRBJ2-7, with 8 bases fitting TRBD1. The clonotype comes from a woman in her fifties or sixties with acute or convalescent COVID-19. The CDR3 loop is CASSLVVGQGSGSYEQYF. In nucleotides, the CDR3 is TGCGCCAGCAGCTTGGTGGTCGGACAGGGATCCGGCTCCTACGAGCAGTACTTC.